This T cell receptor beta chain was identified during a study of T cell clonotyping in hematopoietic cell transplantation. General study findings and limits: Cells were unsorted, so CD4 and CD8 contributions were not separated. After transplant, recipient diversity fell while pathologically expanded clonotypes grew through day 180.

Assay: immunoSEQ multiplex PCR; the TCRdb copy retains only in-frame clones and omits some. The sample shows tens of thousands of clones, 94% of them seen only once. Regarding this clone: Antigen unknown.

This receptor was taken from a woman between 45 and 60 years old in good health. Some clones in this sample may be carry-over from other donors' samples. Sample: peripheral blood mononuclear cells.

The CDR3 DNA reads as TGTGCCAGCAAAGGAGGGACTAGCGGGGGAACAGATACGCAGTATTTT. The encoded protein is CASKGGTSGGTDTQYF. J is TRBJ2-3 and V is TRBV5-4; 14 bases are a match to TRBD2. Germline V gene sequence: CDR1 SGHNT, CDR2 YYREEE (reference sequence). The CDR3 contains 16 residues. V lost 6 bases, J lost 3 bases, and 6 bases stayed unmatched.